The present T cell receptor (beta chain) was sequenced within a study of shared clonotypes between healthy human individuals. Trimming pared 5 bases from V and 8 bases from J, leaving 16 bases between. The CDR3 length is 14 residues. Looked up from germline, CDR1 is SGHRS and CDR2 is YFSETQ. Each sample came from a Caucasian adult donor living in Nashville, Tennessee. The input for sorted-subset replicate PCRs was 200 ng DNA, tens of thousands of T cell genomes. Here immunoSEQ multiplex PCR was the method, and the copy in TCRdb shows in-frame clones only, minus some. The sample has 950,000 to 1,100,000 clones; approximately 68% are singletons.

The gene calls are TRBV5-1 and TRBJ1-4; tentatively, D is TRBD1 (6 bases). The clonotype comes from a man aged 18 to 35 in good health. Sequenced sample: memory CD4+ T cells sorted from blood. This sample's subset: CD45RA-negative fraction. CDR3: CASSGGGNAEKLFF. In nucleotides, the CDR3 is TGCGCCAGCAGTGGGGGCGGGAATGCGGAAAAACTGTTTTTT.